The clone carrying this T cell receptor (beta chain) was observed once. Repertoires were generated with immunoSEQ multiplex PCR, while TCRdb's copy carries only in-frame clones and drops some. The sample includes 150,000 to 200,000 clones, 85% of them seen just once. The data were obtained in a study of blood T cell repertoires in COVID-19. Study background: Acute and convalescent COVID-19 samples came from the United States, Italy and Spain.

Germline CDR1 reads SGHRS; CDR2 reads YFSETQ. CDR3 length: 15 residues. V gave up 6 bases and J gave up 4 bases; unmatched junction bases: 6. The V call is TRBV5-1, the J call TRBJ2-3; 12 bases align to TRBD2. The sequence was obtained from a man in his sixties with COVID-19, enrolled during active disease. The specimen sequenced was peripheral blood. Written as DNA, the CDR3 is TGCGCCAGCACCCAACTAGCGGGAGGACCAGATACGCAGTATTTT. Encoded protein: CASTQLAGGPDTQYF.